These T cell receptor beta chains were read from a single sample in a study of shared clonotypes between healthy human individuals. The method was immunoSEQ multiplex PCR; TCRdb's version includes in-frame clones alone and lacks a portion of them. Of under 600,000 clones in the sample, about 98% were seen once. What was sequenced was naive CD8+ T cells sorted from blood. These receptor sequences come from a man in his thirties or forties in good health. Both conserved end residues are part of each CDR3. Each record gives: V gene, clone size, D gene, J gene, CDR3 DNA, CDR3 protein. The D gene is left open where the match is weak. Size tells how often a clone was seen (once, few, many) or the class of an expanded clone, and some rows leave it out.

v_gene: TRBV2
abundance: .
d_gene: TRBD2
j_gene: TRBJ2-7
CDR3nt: TGTGCCAGCAGTGGGACTAGCGGGAGCGTCCACGAGCAGTACTTC
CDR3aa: CASSGTSGSVHEQYF

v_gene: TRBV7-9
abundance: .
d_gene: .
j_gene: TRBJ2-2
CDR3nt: TGTGCCAGCAGCTCGGAAGATAGCCCCAACACCGGGGAGCTGTTTTTT
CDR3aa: CASSSEDSPNTGELFF

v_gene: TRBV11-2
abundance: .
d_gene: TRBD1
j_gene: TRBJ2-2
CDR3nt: TGTGCCAGCAGCCTCCTTGGACAGGGGGCAAGGGTCGGGGAGCTGTTTTTT
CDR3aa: CASSLLGQGARVGELFF

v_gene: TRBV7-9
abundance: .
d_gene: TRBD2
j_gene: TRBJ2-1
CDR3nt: TGTGCCAGCAGCCGAAGCGGGATGGATGAGCAGTTCTTC
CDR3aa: CASSRSGMDEQFF

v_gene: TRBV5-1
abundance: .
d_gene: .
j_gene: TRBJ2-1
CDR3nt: TGCGCCAGCACAGGGAGCCCGACTAGCTCCTACAATGAGCAGTTCTTC
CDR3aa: CASTGSPTSSYNEQFF

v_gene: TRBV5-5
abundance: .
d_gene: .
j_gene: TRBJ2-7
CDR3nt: TGTGCCAGCAGCTTGGAATACCTCTACGAGCAGTACTTC
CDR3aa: CASSLEYLYEQYF

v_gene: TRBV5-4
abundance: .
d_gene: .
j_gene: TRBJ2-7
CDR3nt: TGTGCCAGCAGCTCATCCTACGAGCAGTACTTC
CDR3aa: CASSSSYEQYF

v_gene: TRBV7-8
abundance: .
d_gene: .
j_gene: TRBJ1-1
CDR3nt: TGTGCCAGCAGCTTAAGAGGGGGTGAGGACACTGAAGCTTTCTTT
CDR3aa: CASSLRGGEDTEAFF

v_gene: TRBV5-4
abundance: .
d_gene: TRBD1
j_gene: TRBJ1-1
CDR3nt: TGTGCCAGCAGTTTAGGAGGGGGCGGGGACACTGAAGCTTTCTTT
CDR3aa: CASSLGGGGDTEAFF

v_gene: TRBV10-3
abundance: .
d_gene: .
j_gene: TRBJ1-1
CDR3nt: TGTGCCATCAGTGCTACAGGGTCGGACACTGAAGCTTTCTTT
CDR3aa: CAISATGSDTEAFF

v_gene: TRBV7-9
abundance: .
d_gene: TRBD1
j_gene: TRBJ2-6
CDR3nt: TGTGCCAGCAGCTCGGGGAATACAGGGGACGTCTCTGGGGCCAACGTCCTGACTTTC
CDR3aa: CASSSGNTGDVSGANVLTF

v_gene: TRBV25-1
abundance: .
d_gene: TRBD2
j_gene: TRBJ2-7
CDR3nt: TGTGCCACCCGCGGGAGGGACGAGCAGTACTTC
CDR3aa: CATRGRDEQYF

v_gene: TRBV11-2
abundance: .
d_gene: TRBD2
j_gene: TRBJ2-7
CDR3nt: TGTGCCAGCAGCCGACTAGCGGGAGGCCTCTACGAGCAGTACTTC
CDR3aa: CASSRLAGGLYEQYF

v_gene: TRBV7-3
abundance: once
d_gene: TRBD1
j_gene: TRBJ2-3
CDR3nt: TGTGCCAGCAGCCCGTCGACAGGGAAACTAGATACGCAGTATTTT
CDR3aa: CASSPSTGKLDTQYF

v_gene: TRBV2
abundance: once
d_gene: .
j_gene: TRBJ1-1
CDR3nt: TGTGCCAGCAGTGAAGCGCTTCACACCGAAGCTTTCTTT
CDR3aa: CASSEALHTEAFF

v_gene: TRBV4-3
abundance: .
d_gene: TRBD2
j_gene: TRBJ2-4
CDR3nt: TGCGCCAGCAGCCAAGATGCAGGTACCAGGGAGGGCATTCAGTACTTC
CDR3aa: CASSQDAGTREGIQYF

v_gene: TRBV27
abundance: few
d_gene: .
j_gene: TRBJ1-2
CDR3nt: TGTGCCAGCAGTTTATCCCCCGGGGTTGGCTACACCTTC
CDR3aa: CASSLSPGVGYTF

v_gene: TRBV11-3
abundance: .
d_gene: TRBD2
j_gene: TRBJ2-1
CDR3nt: TGTGCCAGCAGCTTAGATGGGGGAGCGGGAGCGGGGAATGAGCAGTTCTTC
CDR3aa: CASSLDGGAGAGNEQFF

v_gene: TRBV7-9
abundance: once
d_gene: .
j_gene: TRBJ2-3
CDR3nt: TGTGCCAGCAGCTCACGAGACAGGCTCACAGATACGCAGTATTTT
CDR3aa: CASSSRDRLTDTQYF

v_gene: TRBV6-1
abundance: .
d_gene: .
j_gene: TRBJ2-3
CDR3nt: TGTGCCGCGGGCCTCGCAGATACGCAGTATTTT
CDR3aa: CAAGLADTQYF

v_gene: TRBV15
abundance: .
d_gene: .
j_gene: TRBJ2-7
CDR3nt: TGTGCCACCAGCAGAGATAACTACGAGCAGTACTTC
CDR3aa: CATSRDNYEQYF

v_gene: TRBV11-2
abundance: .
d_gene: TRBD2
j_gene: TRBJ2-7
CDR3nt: TGTGCCAGCAGCTTAGAACTAGCGGGAGCTTACGAGCAGTACTTC
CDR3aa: CASSLELAGAYEQYF

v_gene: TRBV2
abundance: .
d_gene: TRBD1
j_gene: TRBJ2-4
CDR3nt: TGTGCCAGCAGGGGGGTCAGGGGGAAAAACATTCAGTACTTC
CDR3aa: CASRGVRGKNIQYF

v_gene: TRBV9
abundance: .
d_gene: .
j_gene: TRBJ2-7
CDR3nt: TGTGCCAGCAGCGTAGATTCGAACAGAAAGCTTGACGAGCAGTACTTC
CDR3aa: CASSVDSNRKLDEQYF

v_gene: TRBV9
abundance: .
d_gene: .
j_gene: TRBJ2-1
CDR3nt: TGTGCCAGCAGCCCAGAGACTAGTGCCTACAATGAGCAGTTCTTC
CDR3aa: CASSPETSAYNEQFF

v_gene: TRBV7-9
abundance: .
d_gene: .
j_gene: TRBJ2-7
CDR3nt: TGTGCCAGCATGGTAGGGAGCTCCTACGAGCAGTACTTC
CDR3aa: CASMVGSSYEQYF

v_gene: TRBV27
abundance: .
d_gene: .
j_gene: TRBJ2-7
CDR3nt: TGTGCCAGCAGTTTATCGGCCGGGAACAGGGTACCCTACGAGCAGTACTTC
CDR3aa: CASSLSAGNRVPYEQYF

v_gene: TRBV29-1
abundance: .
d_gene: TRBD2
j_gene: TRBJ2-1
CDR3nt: TGCAGCGTTGAAGATCCACTAGCGGGACGGCAGTTCTTC
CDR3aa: CSVEDPLAGRQFF

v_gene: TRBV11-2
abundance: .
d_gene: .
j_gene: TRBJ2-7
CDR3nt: TGTGCCAGCAGCTTAGGGGTAGGGACCTACGAGCAGTACTTC
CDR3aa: CASSLGVGTYEQYF

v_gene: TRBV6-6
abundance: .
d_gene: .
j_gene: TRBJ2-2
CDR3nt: TGTGCCAGCAGCCCGCCCCCGGGTCGCACAGGGGAGCTGTTTTTT
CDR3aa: CASSPPPGRTGELFF

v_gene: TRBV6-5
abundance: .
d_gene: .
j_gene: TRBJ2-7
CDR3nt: TGTGCCAGCAGTTACGAGGGAGTCTACGAGCAGTACTTC
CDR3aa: CASSYEGVYEQYF

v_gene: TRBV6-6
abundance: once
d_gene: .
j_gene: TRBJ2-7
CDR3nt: TGTGCCAGCAGTTACGTGATAGGCTACGAGCAGTACTTC
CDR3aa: CASSYVIGYEQYF

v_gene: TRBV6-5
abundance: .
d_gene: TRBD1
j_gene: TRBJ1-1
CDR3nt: TGTGCCAGCAGTTACCTGACAGGGGGGAAGAACACTGAAGCTTTCTTT
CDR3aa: CASSYLTGGKNTEAFF

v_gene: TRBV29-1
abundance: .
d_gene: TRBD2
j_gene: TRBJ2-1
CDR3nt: TGCAGCGTTTTGGCGGGAGTGAATGAGCAGTTCTTC
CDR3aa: CSVLAGVNEQFF

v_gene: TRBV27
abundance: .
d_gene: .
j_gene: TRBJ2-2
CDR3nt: TGTGCCAGCAGCTTAGGATGGACAGCCGACACCGGGGAGCTGTTTTTT
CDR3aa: CASSLGWTADTGELFF

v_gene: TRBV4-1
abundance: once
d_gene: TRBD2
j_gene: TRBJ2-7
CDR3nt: TGCGCCAGCAGCCCGGGACTAGCAGACTACGAGCAGTACTTC
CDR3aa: CASSPGLADYEQYF

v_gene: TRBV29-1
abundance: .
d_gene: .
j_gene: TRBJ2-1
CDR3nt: TGCAGCGTCGAGGGACCGGGACACCGGGACAATGAGCAGTTCTTC
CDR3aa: CSVEGPGHRDNEQFF

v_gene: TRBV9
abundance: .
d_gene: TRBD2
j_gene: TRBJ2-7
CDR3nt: TGTGCCAGCAGCGTCGGGGGACTAGCGGAGATGTACGAGCAGTACTTC
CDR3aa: CASSVGGLAEMYEQYF

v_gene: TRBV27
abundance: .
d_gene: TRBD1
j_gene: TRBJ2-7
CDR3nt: TGTGCCAGCAGTTTATTGGGACAGGGCTACGAGCAGTACTTC
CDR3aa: CASSLLGQGYEQYF

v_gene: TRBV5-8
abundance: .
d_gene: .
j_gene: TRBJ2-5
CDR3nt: TGTGCCAGCAGCTTGTATTTGGGGGAACAAGAGACCCAGTACTTC
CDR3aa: CASSLYLGEQETQYF

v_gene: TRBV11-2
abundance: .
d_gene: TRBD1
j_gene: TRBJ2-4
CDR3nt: TGTGCCAGCAGCTTGGGGACAGGGGACTCAGCCAAAAACATTCAGTACTTC
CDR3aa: CASSLGTGDSAKNIQYF

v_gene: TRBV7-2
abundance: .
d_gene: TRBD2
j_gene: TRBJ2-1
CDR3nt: TGTGCCAGCAGCTTAGTGGCGGGAGCAAGCAATGAGCAGTTCTTC
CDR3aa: CASSLVAGASNEQFF

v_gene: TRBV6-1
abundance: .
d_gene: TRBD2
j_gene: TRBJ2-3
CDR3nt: TGTGCCAGCCCGCTAGCGGGAGAATCTGATACGCAGTATTTT
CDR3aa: CASPLAGESDTQYF

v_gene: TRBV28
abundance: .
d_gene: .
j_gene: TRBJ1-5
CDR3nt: TGTGCCAGCAGTTTTAGGGGCAATAGCAATCAGCCCCAGCATTTT
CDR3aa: CASSFRGNSNQPQHF

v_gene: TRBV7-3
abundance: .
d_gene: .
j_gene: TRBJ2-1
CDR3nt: TGTGCCAGCAGCTTAAATTTTGCAGGCCGACTAGTCCATGAGCAGTTCTTC
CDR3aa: CASSLNFAGRLVHEQFF

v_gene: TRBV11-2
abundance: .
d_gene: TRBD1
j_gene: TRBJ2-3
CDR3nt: TGTGCCAGCAGCTTCCGGGACAGGGGTGGCGATACGCAGTATTTT
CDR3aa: CASSFRDRGGDTQYF

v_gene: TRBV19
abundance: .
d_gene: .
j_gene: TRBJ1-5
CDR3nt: TGTGCCAGTAGACGGACACCGGGGTATAGCAATCAGCCCCAGCATTTT
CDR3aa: CASRRTPGYSNQPQHF

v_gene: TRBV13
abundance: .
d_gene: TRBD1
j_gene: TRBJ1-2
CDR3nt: TGTGCCAGCAGCCTCCGAGGACAGGGTATTAATGGCTACACCTTC
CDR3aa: CASSLRGQGINGYTF

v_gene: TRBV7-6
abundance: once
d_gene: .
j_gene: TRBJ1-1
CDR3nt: TGTGCCAGCAGCTTGCGGCTGGCGAGGGGGGGTGTCACTGAAGCTTTCTTT
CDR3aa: CASSLRLARGGVTEAFF

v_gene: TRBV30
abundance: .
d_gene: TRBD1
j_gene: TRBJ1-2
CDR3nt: TGTGCCTGGAGTTTCCCGGGGACAGGGGGCTCGGTCTATGGCTACACCTTC
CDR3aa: CAWSFPGTGGSVYGYTF

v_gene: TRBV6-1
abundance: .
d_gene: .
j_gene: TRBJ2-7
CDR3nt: TGTGCCAGCAGTAGAAGCTACGAGCAGTACTTC
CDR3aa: CASSRSYEQYF

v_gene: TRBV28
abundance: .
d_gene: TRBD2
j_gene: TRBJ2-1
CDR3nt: TGTGCCAGCACCCCGGGACTAGCGTTATACAATGAGCAGTTCTTC
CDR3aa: CASTPGLALYNEQFF

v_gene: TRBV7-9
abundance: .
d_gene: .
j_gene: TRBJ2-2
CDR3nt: TGTGCCAGCATTGGACGACCGACCGGGGAGCTGTTTTTT
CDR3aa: CASIGRPTGELFF

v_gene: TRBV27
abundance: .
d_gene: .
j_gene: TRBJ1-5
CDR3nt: TGTGCCAGTAACAACAGGGACGGGGGGCCCCAGCATTTT
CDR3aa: CASNNRDGGPQHF

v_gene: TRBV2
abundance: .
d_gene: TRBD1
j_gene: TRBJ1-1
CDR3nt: TGTGCCAGCCGTGGAACTGGGACAGGGAAGAACACTGAAGCTTTCTTT
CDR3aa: CASRGTGTGKNTEAFF

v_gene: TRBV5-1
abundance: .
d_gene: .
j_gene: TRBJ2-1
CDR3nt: TGCGCCAGCAGCTTGGTTGGGAGCCCCGGCAATGAGCAGTTCTTC
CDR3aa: CASSLVGSPGNEQFF

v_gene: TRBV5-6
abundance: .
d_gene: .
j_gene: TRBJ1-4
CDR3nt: TGTGCCAGCAGCACCGGCGGGTTGGGGATTAATGAAAAACTGTTTTTT
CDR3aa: CASSTGGLGINEKLFF